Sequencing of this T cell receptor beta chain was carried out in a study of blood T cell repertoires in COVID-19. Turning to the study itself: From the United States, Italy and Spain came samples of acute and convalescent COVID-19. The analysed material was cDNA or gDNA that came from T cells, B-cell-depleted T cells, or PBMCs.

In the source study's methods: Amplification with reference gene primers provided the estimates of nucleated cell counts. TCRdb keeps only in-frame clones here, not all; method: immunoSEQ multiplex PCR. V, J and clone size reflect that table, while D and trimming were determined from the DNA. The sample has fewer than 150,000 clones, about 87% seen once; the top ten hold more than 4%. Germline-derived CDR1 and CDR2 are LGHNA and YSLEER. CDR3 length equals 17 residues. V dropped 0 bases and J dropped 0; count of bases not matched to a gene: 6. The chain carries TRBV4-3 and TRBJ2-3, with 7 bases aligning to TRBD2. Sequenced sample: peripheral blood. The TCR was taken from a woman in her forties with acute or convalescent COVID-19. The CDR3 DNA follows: TGCGCCAGCAGCCAAGATGGGCTAGCGGAGAGCACAGATACGCAGTATTTT. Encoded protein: CASSQDGLAESTDTQYF.